These 21 T cell receptor beta chains were all obtained from the same sample, sequenced in a study of blood T cell repertoires in COVID-19. Data came from immunoSEQ multiplex PCR; TCRdb stores just in-frame clones and leaves some out. The sample lists about 190,000 clones; 60% to 80% were seen once. Sequenced: peripheral blood. These receptor sequences come from a woman in her seventies with acute or convalescent COVID-19.

The chain joins TRBV14 to TRBJ2-3, with a tentative D call TRBD1 (6 bases). The CDR3 covers 17 residues. The V gene lost 4 bases and the J gene lost 0 bases, with 17 bases spanning the gap. Germline V gene sequence: CDR1 SGHDN, CDR2 FVKESK. The CDR3 DNA sequence: TGTGCCAGCAGCCCACGGTTCAGGGGCGCTAGCACAGATACGCAGTATTTT. It encodes CASSPRFRGASTDTQYF.

The CDR3 nucleotides read TGCGCCAGCAGCTTGCTAGCGGGGGACACCGGGGAGCTGTTTTTT. Translating gives CASSLLAGDTGELFF. This chain uses TRBV5-1 with TRBJ2-2, with 10 positions matching TRBD2. With V trimmed by 1 base and J by 3 bases, 0 bases remained unmatched. The CDR3 consists of 15 residues. CDR1 and CDR2 from the germline V gene are SGHRS and YFSETQ.

This chain uses TRBV9 with TRBJ1-1, with TRBD1 identical over 8 bases. V gave up 4 bases and J gave up 5 bases; unmatched junction bases: 10. This CDR3 spans 15 amino acids. Germline V CDR1 and CDR2: SGDLS, YYNGEE. For the CDR3, the DNA is TGTGCCAGCAGCCTCCAGGGGGCGGTTATGACTGAAGCTTTCTTT. Translation: CASSLQGAVMTEAFF. The whole variable domain, remainder taken from reference TRBV9 and TRBJ1-1, is DSGVTQTPKHLITATGQRVTLRCSPRSGDLSVYWYQQSLDQGLQFLIQYYNGEERAKGNILERFSAQQFPDLHSELNLSSLELGDSALYFCASSLQGAVMTEAFFGQGTRLTVV.

The J gene is TRBJ2-2, the V gene TRBV7-9, with 13 bases fitting TRBD2. This CDR3 has 16 residues. Germline V gene data show CDR1 as SEHNR and CDR2 as FQNEAQ (reference sequence). V was clipped by 5 bases and J by 6 bases; unmatched bases: 6. The CDR3 DNA sequence: TGTGCCAGCAGCCCGCGGACTAGCGGGAGTGCCGGGGAGCTGTTTTTT. Encoded protein: CASSPRTSGSAGELFF.

In this sample, this clone turned up once. The genes are TRBV5-1 and TRBJ2-1; 7 bases map to TRBD2. The CDR3 is 15 residues long. CDR1 is SGHRS and CDR2 is YFSETQ in the germline V gene. The V segment lost 0 bases and the J segment 5 bases; nucleotides outside the gene matches: 5. The CDR3 loop is CASSLGAGTNNEQFF. The CDR3 region has the DNA TGCGCCAGCAGCTTGGGGGCCGGGACTAACAATGAGCAGTTCTTC.

The chain joins TRBV29-1 to TRBJ2-1, with TRBD1 identical over 7 bases. Germline loops: CDR1 SQVTM, CDR2 ANQGSEA. This CDR3 is built from 13 residues. The junction had 12 bases not matched to a gene; V was cut back by 5 bases and J by 11 bases. CDR3 region: CSVTRQGIRKQFF. The CDR3 nucleotides read TGCAGCGTTACGCGACAGGGTATCAGGAAGCAGTTCTTC.

This rearrangement joins TRBV5-5 to TRBJ1-2; D is undetermined. Per the germline V gene, CDR1 is SGHKS and CDR2 is YYEKEE (reference sequence). V lost 2 bases and J 4 bases, leaving 6 bases between the germline ends. This CDR3 spans 12 amino acids. The CDR3 coding sequence is TGTGCCAGCAGCTTTGAGGGCTATGGCTACACCTTC. It yields the protein CASSFEGYGYTF.

The chain links TRBV19 to TRBJ1-5; D not certain. V lost 5 bases to trimming and J lost 6 bases, with 11 bases between them. Germline loops: CDR1 LNHDA, CDR2 SQIVND (reference sequence). This CDR3 is built from 13 residues. CDR3 in DNA: TGTGCCAGTAGTGGAGGGAGGCGTCAGCCCCAGCATTTT. Its translation is CASSGGRRQPQHF.

The chain recombines TRBV7-3 with TRBJ2-1, with 11 bases matching TRBD2. The germline gives CDR1 SGHTA, CDR2 FQGTGA. The CDR3 sequence is 17 residues long. Trimming removed 2 bases from V and 3 bases from J; junction bases left unmatched: 6. CDR3 sequence reads: CASSLDRTSGHYNEQFF. In nucleotides, the CDR3 is TGTGCCAGCAGCTTAGATCGGACTAGCGGGCACTACAATGAGCAGTTCTTC.

The chain carries TRBV9 and TRBJ1-2, with D maybe TRBD1 (6 bases). The CDR3 length is 13 residues. V was clipped by 6 bases and J by 8 bases, with 17 bases between them. Germline assignment: CDR1 SGDLS and CDR2 YYNGEE. CDR3 loop: CASTRRGAMGYTF. The CDR3 DNA sequence: TGTGCCAGCACGCGCAGGGGAGCTATGGGCTACACCTTC.

This clone has only one observation. The chain is built from TRBV12-3 or TRBV12-4 and TRBJ2-5, with D unresolved. Trimming cost V 4 bases and J 1 base, with 7 bases left between them. CDR3 size: 13 residues. The CDR3 bases are TGTGCCAGCAGTTCCGGGTCCCAAGAGACCCAGTACTTC. It specifies CASSSGSQETQYF.

The V and J genes are TRBV30 and TRBJ2-7; TRBD2 agrees at 9 bases. Germline CDR1 is GTSNPN and CDR2 is SVGIG (reference sequence). The V segment lost 1 base and the J segment 2 bases; nucleotides outside the gene matches: 6. The CDR3 spans 15 residues. The CDR3 region has the DNA TGTGCCTGGAGTGGAGGACTAGCGAGTGCCTACGAGCAGTACTTC. Its protein is CAWSGGLASAYEQYF.

V and J are TRBV5-6 and TRBJ2-3; D gene uncertain. Trimming stripped 1 base from V and 1 base from J, with 10 bases between. The CDR3 has 15 amino acids. Germline lookup yields CDR1 SGHDT and CDR2 YYEEEE. CDR3 in DNA: TGTGCCAGCAGCTTGCCTGGGCCGGGCACAGATACGCAGTATTTT. Translating it yields CASSLPGPGTDTQYF.

The sample holds a few counts of this clone. J is TRBJ2-2 and V is TRBV20-1; 16 bases map to TRBD2. This CDR3 is built from 18 residues. Germline V gene lookup returns CDR1 DFQATT and CDR2 SNEGSKA (reference sequence). V lost 3 bases, J lost 5 bases, and 9 bases stayed unmatched. This CDR3 is CSASTPGLAGGWTGELFF. In DNA form, the CDR3 reads TGCAGTGCTAGTACTCCGGGACTAGCGGGAGGGTGGACCGGGGAGCTGTTTTTT.

This clone showed up just a few times. V usage is TRBV5-4 and J usage is TRBJ2-2; tentative D call: TRBD2 (5 bases). V shed 3 bases and J shed 5 bases, with 14 bases lying between them. CDR1 and CDR2 from the germline V gene are SGHNT and YYREEE (reference sequence). This CDR3 contains 15 residues. The CDR3 DNA sequence: TGTGCCAGCAGCTCCGTAGAGGGTTCGACCGGGGAGCTGTTTTTT. Its translation: CASSSVEGSTGELFF.

The chain combines TRBV5-1 with TRBJ2-4; 7 bases are a match to TRBD2. CDR3 length equals 14 residues. The J segment lost 11 bases and the V segment lost 4 bases, leaving 12 bases of the junction unmatched. Germline V CDR1 and CDR2: SGHRS, YFSETQ. The CDR3 loop is CASSQALGEGLQYF. CDR3 DNA sequence: TGCGCCAGCAGCCAAGCTTTGGGGGAGGGCCTTCAGTACTTC.

The chain is built from TRBV18 and TRBJ2-1, with 9 positions matching TRBD2. There are 16 residues in the CDR3. J lost 5 bases, V lost 0 bases, and 5 bases had no gene match. From germline, CDR1 is KGHSH and CDR2 LQKENI. The DNA for the CDR3 is TGTGCCAGCTCACCACCGGCGGGAGGGCCTAACAATGAGCAGTTCTTC. This sequence encodes CASSPPAGGPNNEQFF. Full variable domain (missing parts from reference TRBV18 and TRBJ2-1): NAGVMQNPRHLVRRRGQEARLRCSPMKGHSHVYWYRQLPEEGLKFMVYLQKENIIDESGMPKERFSAEFPKEGPSILRIQQVVRGDSAAYFCASSPPAGGPNNEQFFGPGTRLTVL.

This rearrangement joins TRBV5-1 to TRBJ2-1, with 13 bases fitting TRBD2. V lost 3 bases, J lost 3 bases, and 3 bases stayed unmatched. Germline V lookup: CDR1 SGHRS, CDR2 YFSETQ. The CDR3 spans 16 residues. CDR3 in amino acids: CASSWTSGSRYNEQFF. CDR3 nucleotides: TGCGCCAGCAGCTGGACTAGCGGGAGCCGCTACAATGAGCAGTTCTTC.

This clone turned up a few times. The rearrangement links TRBV18 to TRBJ2-1; TRBD1 matches at 8 bases. The CDR3 loop spans 16 amino acids. With V trimmed by 5 bases and J by 6 bases, 12 bases remained unmatched. The germline gives CDR1 KGHSH, CDR2 LQKENI. CDR3 protein: CASSTSLGTGGNEQFF. The CDR3 nucleotides are TGTGCCAGCTCAACATCCCTAGGGACAGGAGGCAATGAGCAGTTCTTC. The full variable domain, rest sourced from reference TRBV18 and TRBJ2-1, is NAGVMQNPRHLVRRRGQEARLRCSPMKGHSHVYWYRQLPEEGLKFMVYLQKENIIDESGMPKERFSAEFPKEGPSILRIQQVVRGDSAAYFCASSTSLGTGGNEQFFGPGTRLTVL.

The gene calls are TRBV24-1 and TRBJ2-7; weak D call: TRBD1 (5 bases). The CDR3 runs 14 residues. V was shortened by 1 base and J by 4 bases, with 10 bases between the two germline ends. Germline loops: CDR1 KGHDR, CDR2 SFDVKD. In nucleotides, the CDR3 is TGTGCCACCAGTGATTTTAACAGGCCTTACGAGCAGTACTTC. It specifies CATSDFNRPYEQYF.

This clone showed up many times. The gene calls are TRBV28 and TRBJ1-1, with TRBD1 matching 7 bases. Germline V gene sequence: CDR1 MDHEN, CDR2 SYDVKM. V shed 1 base, J shed 11 bases, and the junction held 7 bases outside the gene matches. The CDR3 is 13 residues long. The CDR3 region has the DNA TGTGCCAGCAGTTTATTGCAGGGGGTTGAGGCTTTCTTT. Its protein product is CASSLLQGVEAFF.